This T cell receptor beta chain was sequenced for a study of shared clonotypes between healthy human individuals. The repertoire was sequenced with immunoSEQ multiplex PCR; TCRdb's copy has only in-frame clones and lacks some. Of about half a million clones listed, around 79% were seen once; the top ten hold 13%. Germline lookup yields CDR1 SGHTA and CDR2 FQGNSA. Trimming cost V 6 bases and J 0 bases, with 12 bases left between them. This CDR3 spans 16 amino acids. The receptor comes from a woman aged 40 to 50 in good health. Some clones in this sample may be carry-over from other donors' samples. Material: PBMCs. The chain recombines TRBV7-2 with TRBJ2-6; perhaps TRBD2 as D (6 bases). CDR3 DNA: TGTGCCAGCAGTCGTAGCGGATTCTCTGGGGCCAACGTCCTGACTTTC. It yields the protein CASSRSGFSGANVLTF.